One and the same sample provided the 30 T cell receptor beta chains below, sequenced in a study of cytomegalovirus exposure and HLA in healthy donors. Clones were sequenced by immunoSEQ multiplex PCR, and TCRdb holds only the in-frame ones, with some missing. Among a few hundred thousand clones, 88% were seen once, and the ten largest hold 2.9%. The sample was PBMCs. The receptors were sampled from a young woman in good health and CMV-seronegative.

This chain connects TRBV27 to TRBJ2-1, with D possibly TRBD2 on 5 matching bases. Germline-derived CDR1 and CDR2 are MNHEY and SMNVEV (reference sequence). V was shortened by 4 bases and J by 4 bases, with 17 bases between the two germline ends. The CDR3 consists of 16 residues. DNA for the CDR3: TGTGCCAGCAGTTCCCCTAGCCCCACAATGTACAATGAGCAGTTCTTC. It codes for CASSSPSPTMYNEQFF.

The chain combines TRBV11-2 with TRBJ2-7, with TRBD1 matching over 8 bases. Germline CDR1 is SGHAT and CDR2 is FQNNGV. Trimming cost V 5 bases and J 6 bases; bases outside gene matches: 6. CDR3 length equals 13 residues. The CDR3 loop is CASSPTGASEQYF. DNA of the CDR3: TGTGCCAGCAGCCCGACAGGGGCTAGCGAGCAGTACTTC.

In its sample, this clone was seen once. The CDR3 sequence: CASSQISSYNEQFF. For the CDR3, the DNA is TGTGCCAGCAGTCAGATCAGCTCCTACAATGAGCAGTTCTTC. V and J are TRBV6-5 and TRBJ2-1; D is unresolved. V lost 5 bases and J lost 0, with 8 bases in between. The germline gives CDR1 MNHEY, CDR2 SVGAGI. The CDR3 totals 14 residues.

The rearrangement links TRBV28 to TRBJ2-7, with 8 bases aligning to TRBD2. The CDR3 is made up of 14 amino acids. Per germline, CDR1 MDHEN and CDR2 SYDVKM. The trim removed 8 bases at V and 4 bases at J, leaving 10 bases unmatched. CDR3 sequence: CASALGLVGYEQYF. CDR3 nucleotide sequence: TGTGCCAGCGCCCTGGGACTAGTGGGATACGAGCAGTACTTC. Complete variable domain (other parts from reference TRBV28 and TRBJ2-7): DVKVTQSSRYLVKRTGEKVFLECVQDMDHENMFWYRQDPGLGLRLIYFSYDVKMKEKGDIPEGYSVSREKKERFSLILESASTNQTSMYLCASALGLVGYEQYFGPGTRLTVT.

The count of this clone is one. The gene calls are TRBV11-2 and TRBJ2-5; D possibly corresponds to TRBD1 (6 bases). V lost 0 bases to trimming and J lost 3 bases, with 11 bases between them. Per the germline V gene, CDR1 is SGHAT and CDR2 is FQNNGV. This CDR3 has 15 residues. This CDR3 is CASSLDRRTEETQYF. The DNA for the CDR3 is TGTGCCAGCAGCTTAGATCGAAGGACAGAAGAGACCCAGTACTTC.

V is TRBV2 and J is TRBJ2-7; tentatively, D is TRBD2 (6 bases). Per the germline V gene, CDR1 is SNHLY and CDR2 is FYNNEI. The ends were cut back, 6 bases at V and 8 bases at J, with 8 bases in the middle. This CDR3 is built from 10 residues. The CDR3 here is CASRRDQQYF. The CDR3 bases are TGTGCCAGCAGGCGGGATCAGCAGTACTTC.

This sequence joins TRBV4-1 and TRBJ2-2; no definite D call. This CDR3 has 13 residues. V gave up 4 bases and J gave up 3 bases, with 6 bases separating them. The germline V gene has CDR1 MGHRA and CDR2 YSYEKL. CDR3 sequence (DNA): TGCGCCAGCAGCCTCCCGGACACCGGGGAGCTGTTTTTT. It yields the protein CASSLPDTGELFF.

CDR3 in amino acids: CASSPPGGTTEAFF. In DNA form, the CDR3 reads TGTGCCAGCAGTCCCCCTGGGGGGACCACTGAAGCTTTCTTT. This chain joins TRBV28 and TRBJ1-1; TRBD1 might be the D (5 bases). V was trimmed by 5 bases and J by 4 bases, leaving 14 bases between them. This CDR3 contains 14 residues. The germline gives CDR1 MDHEN, CDR2 SYDVKM.

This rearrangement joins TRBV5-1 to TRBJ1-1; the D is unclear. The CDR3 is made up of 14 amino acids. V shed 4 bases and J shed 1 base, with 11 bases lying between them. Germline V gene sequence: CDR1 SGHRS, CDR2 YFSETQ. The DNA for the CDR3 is TGCGCCAGCAGCCCTCGTCGGAGGAACACTGAAGCTTTCTTT. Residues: CASSPRRRNTEAFF.

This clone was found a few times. The CDR3 here is CASEYATGQGYTF. The CDR3, as DNA: TGTGCCAGCGAGTACGCTACAGGGCAGGGCTACACCTTC. The V and J genes are TRBV2 and TRBJ1-2, with D possibly TRBD1 on 6 matching bases. V was trimmed by 8 bases and J by 8 bases, leaving 18 bases between them. CDR1 and CDR2 (germline): SNHLY, FYNNEI. This CDR3 is built from 13 residues. Combining the CDR3 with reference TRBV2 and TRBJ1-2 gives the whole variable domain EPEVTQTPSHQVTQMGQEVILRCVPISNHLYFYWYRQILGQKVEFLVSFYNNEISEKSEIFDDQFSVERPDGSNFTLKIRSTKLEDSAMYFCASEYATGQGYTFGSGTRLTVV.

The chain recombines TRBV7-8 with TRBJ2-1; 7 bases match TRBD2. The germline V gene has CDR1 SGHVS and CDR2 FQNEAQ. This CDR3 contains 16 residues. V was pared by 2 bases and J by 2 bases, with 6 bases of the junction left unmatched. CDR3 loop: CASSLPRGGTYNEQFF. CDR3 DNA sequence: TGTGCCAGCAGCTTACCGCGCGGGGGAACCTACAATGAGCAGTTCTTC.

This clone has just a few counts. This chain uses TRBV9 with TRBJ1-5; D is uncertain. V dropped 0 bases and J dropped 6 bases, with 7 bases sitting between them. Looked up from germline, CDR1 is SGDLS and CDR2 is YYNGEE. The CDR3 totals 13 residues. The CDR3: CASSVAAGQPQHF. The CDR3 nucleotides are TGTGCCAGCAGCGTAGCTGCGGGTCAGCCCCAGCATTTT.

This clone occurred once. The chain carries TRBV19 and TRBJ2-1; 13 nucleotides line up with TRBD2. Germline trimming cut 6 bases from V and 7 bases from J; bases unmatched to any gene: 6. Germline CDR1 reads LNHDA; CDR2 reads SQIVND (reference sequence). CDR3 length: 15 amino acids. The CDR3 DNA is TGTGCCAGTAGACCTCCGGGACTAGCGGGGAATGAGCAGTTCTTC. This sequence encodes CASRPPGLAGNEQFF.

The CDR3 region has the DNA TGTGCCGACAACTGGGACAGGGGTGACACTGAAGCTTTCTTT. It yields the protein CADNWDRGDTEAFF. This chain uses TRBV2 with TRBJ1-1; TRBD1 agrees at 10 bases. Looked up from germline, CDR1 is SNHLY and CDR2 is FYNNEI. The CDR3 consists of 14 residues. The V and J ends lost 11 bases and 3 bases, in that order; junction bases with no gene match: 9.

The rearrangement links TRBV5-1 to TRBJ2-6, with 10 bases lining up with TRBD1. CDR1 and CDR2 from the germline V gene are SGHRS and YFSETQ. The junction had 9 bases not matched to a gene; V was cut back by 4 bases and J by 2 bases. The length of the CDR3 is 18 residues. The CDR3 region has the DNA TGCGCCAGCAGCCTCCAGGGACAGGGGCAGGCTGGGGCCAACGTCCTGACTTTC. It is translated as CASSLQGQGQAGANVLTF.

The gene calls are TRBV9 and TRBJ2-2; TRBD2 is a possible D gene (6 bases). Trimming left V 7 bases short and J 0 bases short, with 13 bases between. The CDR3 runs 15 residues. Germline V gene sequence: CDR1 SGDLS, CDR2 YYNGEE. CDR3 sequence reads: CASHGRGSNTGELFF. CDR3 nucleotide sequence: TGTGCCAGCCACGGGCGGGGCTCGAACACCGGGGAGCTGTTTTTT.

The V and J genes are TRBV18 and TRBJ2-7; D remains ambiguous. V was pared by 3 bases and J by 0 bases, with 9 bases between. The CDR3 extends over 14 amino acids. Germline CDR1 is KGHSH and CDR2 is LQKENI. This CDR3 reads CASSPGGNSYEQYF. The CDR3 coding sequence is TGTGCCAGCTCACCCGGCGGCAACTCCTACGAGCAGTACTTC.

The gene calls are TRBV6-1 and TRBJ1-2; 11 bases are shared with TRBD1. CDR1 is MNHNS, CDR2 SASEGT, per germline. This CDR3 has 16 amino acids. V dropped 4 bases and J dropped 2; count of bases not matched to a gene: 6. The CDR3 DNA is TGTGCCAGCAGTGCAGCGGGGGACAGGGGGAACTATGGCTACACCTTC. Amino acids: CASSAAGDRGNYGYTF.

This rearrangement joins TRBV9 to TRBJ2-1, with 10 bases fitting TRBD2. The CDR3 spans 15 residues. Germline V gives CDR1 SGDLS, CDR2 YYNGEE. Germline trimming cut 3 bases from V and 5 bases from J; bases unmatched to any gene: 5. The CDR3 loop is CASSGGLAFHNEQFF. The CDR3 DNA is TGTGCCAGCAGCGGGGGACTAGCGTTCCACAATGAGCAGTTCTTC.

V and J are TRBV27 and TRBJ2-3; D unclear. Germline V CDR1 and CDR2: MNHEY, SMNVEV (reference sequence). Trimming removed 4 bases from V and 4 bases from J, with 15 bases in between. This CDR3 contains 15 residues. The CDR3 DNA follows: TGTGCCAGCAGTTCCCCCCTTCGGTCCCCAGATACGCAGTATTTT. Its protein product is CASSSPLRSPDTQYF.

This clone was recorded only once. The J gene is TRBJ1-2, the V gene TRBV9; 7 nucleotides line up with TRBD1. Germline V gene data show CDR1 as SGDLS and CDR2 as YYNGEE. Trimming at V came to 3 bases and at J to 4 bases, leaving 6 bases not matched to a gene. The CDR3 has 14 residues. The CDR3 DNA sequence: TGTGCCAGCAGCGCAAACCGGGACAGCTATGGCTACACCTTC. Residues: CASSANRDSYGYTF.

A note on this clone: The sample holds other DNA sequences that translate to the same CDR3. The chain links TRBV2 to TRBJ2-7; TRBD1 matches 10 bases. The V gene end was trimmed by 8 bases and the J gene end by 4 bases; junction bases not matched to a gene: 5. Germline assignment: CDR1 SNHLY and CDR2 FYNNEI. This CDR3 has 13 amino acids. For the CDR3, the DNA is TGTGCCAGCGGTGGGACAGGGGTATACGAGCAGTACTTC. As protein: CASGGTGVYEQYF.

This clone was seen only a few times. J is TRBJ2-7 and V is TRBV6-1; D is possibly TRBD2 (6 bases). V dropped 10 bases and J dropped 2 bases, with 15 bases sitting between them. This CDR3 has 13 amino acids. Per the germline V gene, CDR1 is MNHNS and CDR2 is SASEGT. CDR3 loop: CATGGLVAYEQYF. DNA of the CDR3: TGTGCCACTGGAGGGCTGGTAGCCTACGAGCAGTACTTC.

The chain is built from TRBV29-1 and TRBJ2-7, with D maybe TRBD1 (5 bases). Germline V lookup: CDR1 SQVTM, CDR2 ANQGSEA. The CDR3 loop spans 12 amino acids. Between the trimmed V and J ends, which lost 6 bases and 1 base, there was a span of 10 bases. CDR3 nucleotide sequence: TGCAGCGTATCGACAGTTTCCTACGAGCAGTACTTC. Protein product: CSVSTVSYEQYF.

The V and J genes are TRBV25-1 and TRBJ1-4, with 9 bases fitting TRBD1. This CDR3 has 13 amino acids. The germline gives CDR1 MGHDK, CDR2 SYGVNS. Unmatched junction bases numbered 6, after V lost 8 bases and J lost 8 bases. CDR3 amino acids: CASGGQGYEKLFF. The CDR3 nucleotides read TGTGCCAGCGGGGGACAGGGTTACGAAAAACTGTTTTTT. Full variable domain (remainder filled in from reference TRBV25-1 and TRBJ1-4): EADIYQTPRYLVIGTGKKITLECSQTMGHDKMYWYQQDPGMELHLIHYSYGVNSTEKGDLSSESTVSRIRTEHFPLTLESARPSHTSQYLCASGGQGYEKLFFGSGTQLSVL.

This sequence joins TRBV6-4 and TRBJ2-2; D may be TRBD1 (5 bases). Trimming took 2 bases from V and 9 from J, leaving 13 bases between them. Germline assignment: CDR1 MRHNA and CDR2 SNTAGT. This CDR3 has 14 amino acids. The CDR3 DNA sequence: TGTGCCAGCAGTGACGTAACAGGTGCTCGGGAGCTGTTTTTT. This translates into CASSDVTGARELFF.

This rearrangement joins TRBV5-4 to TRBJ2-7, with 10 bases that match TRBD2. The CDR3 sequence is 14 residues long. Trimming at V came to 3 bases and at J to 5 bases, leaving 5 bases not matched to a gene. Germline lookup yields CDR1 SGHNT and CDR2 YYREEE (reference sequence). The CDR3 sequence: CASSSPAGGDEQYF. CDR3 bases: TGTGCCAGCAGCTCCCCAGCGGGAGGGGACGAGCAGTACTTC.

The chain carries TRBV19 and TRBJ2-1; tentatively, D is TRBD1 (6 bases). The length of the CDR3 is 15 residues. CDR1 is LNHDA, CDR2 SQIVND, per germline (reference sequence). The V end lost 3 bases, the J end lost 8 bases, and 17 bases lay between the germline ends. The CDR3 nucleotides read TGTGCCAGTAGTATTGGGGATGGGGGCAGGTATGAGCAGTTCTTC. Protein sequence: CASSIGDGGRYEQFF.

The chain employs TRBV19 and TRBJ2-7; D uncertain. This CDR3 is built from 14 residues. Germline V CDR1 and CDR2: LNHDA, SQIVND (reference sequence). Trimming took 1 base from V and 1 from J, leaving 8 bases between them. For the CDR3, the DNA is TGTGCCAGTAGTATAGGAGCTCCGTCCTACGAGCAGTACTTC. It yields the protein CASSIGAPSYEQYF.

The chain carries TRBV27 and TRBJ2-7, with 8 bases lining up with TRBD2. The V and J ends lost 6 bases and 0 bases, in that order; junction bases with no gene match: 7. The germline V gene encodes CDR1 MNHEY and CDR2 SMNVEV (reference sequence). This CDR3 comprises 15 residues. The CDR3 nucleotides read TGTGCCAGCAGCCAAACTAGCGGTAACTCCTACGAGCAGTACTTC. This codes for CASSQTSGNSYEQYF.